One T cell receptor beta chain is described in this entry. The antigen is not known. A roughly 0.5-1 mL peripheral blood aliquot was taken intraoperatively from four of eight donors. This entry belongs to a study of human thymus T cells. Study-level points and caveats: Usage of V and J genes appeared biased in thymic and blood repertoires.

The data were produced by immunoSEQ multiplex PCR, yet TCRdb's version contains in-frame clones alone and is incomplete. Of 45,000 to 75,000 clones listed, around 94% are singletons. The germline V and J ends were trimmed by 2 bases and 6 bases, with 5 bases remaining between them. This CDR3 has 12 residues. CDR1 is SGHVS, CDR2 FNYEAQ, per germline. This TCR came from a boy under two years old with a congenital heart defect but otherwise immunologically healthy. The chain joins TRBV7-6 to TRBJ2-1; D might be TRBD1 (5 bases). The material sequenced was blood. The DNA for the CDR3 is TGTGCCAGCAGCTTACAGGGCAATGAGCAGTTCTTC. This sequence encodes CASSLQGNEQFF.